This is a list of T cell receptor beta chains from one sample in a study of T cell repertoires in ileal Crohn's disease. Here immunoSEQ multiplex PCR was the method, and the copy in TCRdb shows in-frame clones only, minus some. The sample lists about 62,000 clones; approximately 88% were seen once. Sequencing was performed on ileal tissue. All receptors come from an adult with Crohn's disease. Each CDR3 is given with its conserved first and last residue. A D gene is named only where the DNA matches it firmly. Size is omitted from some rows. Given values are once, few, many or a class for expanded clones.

J gene	D gene	clone size	V gene	CDR3 DNA	CDR3 protein
TRBJ1-6	-	-	TRBV7-8	TGTGCCAGCAGCTTAGTTTTAGGGACTGATAATTCACCCCTCCACTTT	CASSLVLGTDNSPLHF
TRBJ2-3	TRBD2	once	TRBV9	TGTGCCAGCAGCGTAGACCCTAGCGGGGTAGCGCGAGATACGCAGTATTTT	CASSVDPSGVARDTQYF
TRBJ2-7	-	-	TRBV7-2	TGTGCCAGCAGCTCAAACAGGGTTTTCTACGAGCAGTACTTC	CASSSNRVFYEQYF
TRBJ1-1	TRBD1	-	TRBV27	TGTGCCAGCAGTTCCGTGGGACAGGGGAGGGCTGAAGCTTTCTTT	CASSSVGQGRAEAFF
TRBJ2-5	-	-	TRBV2	TGTGCCAGCACAATCCGTAGACTACTTGGAGAGACCCAGTACTTC	CASTIRRLLGETQYF
TRBJ1-2	TRBD1	-	TRBV5-6	TGTGCCAGCAGCGCGACAGGGGATGGCTACACCTTC	CASSATGDGYTF
TRBJ1-5	-	-	TRBV4-2	TGTGCCAGCAGCGGGGAGACCAATCAGCCCCAGCATTTT	CASSGETNQPQHF
TRBJ1-5	-	-	TRBV6-1	TGTGCCAGCAGTGAACGGCAGGCTATCCCGTATAGCAATCAGCCCCAGCATTTT	CASSERQAIPYSNQPQHF
TRBJ1-2	-	-	TRBV28	TGTGCCAGCAGTCCCTACCTGGTTGGGGGCGCCTATGGCTACACCTTC	CASSPYLVGGAYGYTF
TRBJ1-2	-	-	TRBV11-2	TGTGCCAGCAGCCTAAACACAGGGATCCGGGGCGGCTACACCTTC	CASSLNTGIRGGYTF
TRBJ1-4	-	-	TRBV7-2	TGTGCCAGCAGCTTTTCCCCCGCAACTAATGAAAAACTGTTTTTT	CASSFSPATNEKLFF
TRBJ1-2	-	-	TRBV19	TGTGCCAGTAGTATGGGAGCAGGGGCCGACTATGGCTACACCTTC	CASSMGAGADYGYTF
TRBJ2-7	TRBD2	-	TRBV19	TGTGCCAGTAGTATAGGGCTAGCGGGGGCCTACGAGCAGTACTTC	CASSIGLAGAYEQYF
TRBJ2-1	-	-	TRBV5-1	TGCGCCAGCAGCTCAGGTCCCCAGTACAATGAGCAGTTCTTC	CASSSGPQYNEQFF
TRBJ2-1	-	-	TRBV6-6	TGTGCCAGCACAAGAGACAATGAGCAGTTCTTC	CASTRDNEQFF
TRBJ2-3	-	-	TRBV15	TGTGCCACCAGCCCCCCTGCAGATACGCAGTATTTT	CATSPPADTQYF
TRBJ1-1	TRBD1	-	TRBV2	TGTGCCAGCAGGCCGACCGGGACAGCTCTGTCCGAAGCTTTCTTT	CASRPTGTALSEAFF
TRBJ1-5	TRBD1	-	TRBV2	TGTGCCAGCAGTGAGGGCAGGGGGGTTGATCAGCCCCAGCATTTT	CASSEGRGVDQPQHF
TRBJ1-1	-	-	TRBV6-5	TGTGCCAGCAGCTATATTCAGGGTGCTGAAGCTTTCTTT	CASSYIQGAEAFF
TRBJ2-2	TRBD1	-	TRBV28	TGTGCCAGCAGCATTACAGGGGTGGTCACCGGGGAGCTGTTTTTT	CASSITGVVTGELFF
TRBJ2-3	-	-	TRBV5-4	TGTGCCAGCAGCTTGGCACGGGGGAATGTTAAAGATACGCAGTATTTT	CASSLARGNVKDTQYF
TRBJ1-1	-	once	TRBV28	TGTGCCAGCAGGGTACAGGGCTCGGGCTGGGCCACTGAAGCTTTCTTT	CASRVQGSGWATEAFF
TRBJ1-1	-	few	TRBV5-1	TGCGCCAGCAGCTTCTCCACCGGGTCGAACACTGAAGCTTTCTTT	CASSFSTGSNTEAFF
TRBJ1-2	-	-	TRBV7-9	TGTGCCAGCAGCCCCACGGGTTGGAGCCCTAACTATGGCTACACCTTC	CASSPTGWSPNYGYTF
TRBJ1-3	-	-	TRBV2	TGTGCCAGCAAGATGGGGAGCTCTGGAAACACCATATATTTT	CASKMGSSGNTIYF
TRBJ2-2	TRBD2	-	TRBV5-6	TGTGCCAGCAAGCGGGGTAACACCGGGGAGCTGTTTTTT	CASKRGNTGELFF
TRBJ1-1	-	few	TRBV4-2	TGTGCCAGCAGCCAAGCTGCGGGGCGGATGAACACTGAAGCTTTCTTT	CASSQAAGRMNTEAFF
TRBJ1-3	-	-	TRBV7-2	TGTGCCAGCAGCTTAGGAGGTGATGGAAACACCATATATTTT	CASSLGGDGNTIYF
TRBJ1-2	TRBD1	-	TRBV6-5	TGTGCCAGCAGAAGGACAGGAGACTATGGCTACACCTTC	CASRRTGDYGYTF
TRBJ2-5	-	-	TRBV19	TGTGCCAGTAGTGGAATACAGAGTTCGGAGACCCAGTACTTC	CASSGIQSSETQYF
TRBJ1-1	TRBD1	once	TRBV7-9	TGTGCCAGCAGCTCCTGGGACAGGGAGAACACTGAAGCTTTCTTT	CASSSWDRENTEAFF
TRBJ2-5	-	-	TRBV6-1	TGTGCCAGCAGTGTGAGGCCCTGGCAAGAGACCCAGTACTTC	CASSVRPWQETQYF
TRBJ2-1	-	-	TRBV5-6	TGTGCCAGCAGCCCAAGGGGAATCTTGGTCAATGAGCAGTTCTTC	CASSPRGILVNEQFF
TRBJ2-3	TRBD2	-	TRBV9	TGTGCCAGCAGCGGGATAGCGGGGGGCCCGACAGATACGCAGTATTTT	CASSGIAGGPTDTQYF
TRBJ1-3	-	-	TRBV5-1	TGCGCCAGCAGAAAGGGAGGCCTCAGAAACACCATATATTTT	CASRKGGLRNTIYF
TRBJ2-1	-	-	TRBV7-7	TGTGCTAGCAGCTTAACGGGAGTTGTAGGCTCCTACAATGAGCAGTTCTTC	CASSLTGVVGSYNEQFF
TRBJ2-5	TRBD1	-	TRBV10-3	TGTGCCATCAGTGACGACAGGGGCCAAGAGACCCAGTACTTC	CAISDDRGQETQYF
TRBJ1-2	TRBD1	once	TRBV4-2	TGTGCCAGCAGCCCAGACAGGGCAACTTTCTATGGCTACACCTTC	CASSPDRATFYGYTF
TRBJ2-3	TRBD2	-	TRBV2	TGTGCCAGCAATCAGGGACTAGCGGGGGGCCACACAGATACGCAGTATTTT	CASNQGLAGGHTDTQYF
TRBJ2-5	-	few	TRBV2	TGTGCCAGCAGTGAAGCAAGGGGCGGGGTTACCCAGTACTTC	CASSEARGGVTQYF
TRBJ1-4	-	-	TRBV9	TGTGCCAGCAGCGCAGTCGCAGGAACGAATGAAAAACTGTTTTTT	CASSAVAGTNEKLFF
TRBJ1-1	TRBD1	-	TRBV5-1	TGCGCCAGCAGCCCCCGAGACAGGGGACGAACTGAAGCTTTCTTT	CASSPRDRGRTEAFF
TRBJ1-2	TRBD1	-	TRBV29-1	TGCAGCGTTCGGTCCCCACAGGGGGCAGGCTATGGCTACACCTTC	CSVRSPQGAGYGYTF
TRBJ1-2	-	few	TRBV6-1	TGTGCCAGCGCTCGGGAGAGCATCTATGGCTACACCTTC	CASARESIYGYTF
TRBJ1-3	-	-	TRBV10-3	TGTGCCATCAGTGAGTCGACAGTGGGAGGAAACACCATATATTTT	CAISESTVGGNTIYF
TRBJ1-5	-	once	TRBV27	TGTGCCAGCACCCCCGGGGGAATGGGCAATCAGCCCCAGCATTTT	CASTPGGMGNQPQHF
TRBJ2-7	-	-	TRBV5-6	TGTGCCAGCAGCTATCCGGGTCAAAAAGCACCCCTATACTACGAGCAGTACTTC	CASSYPGQKAPLYYEQYF
TRBJ2-5	-	-	TRBV29-1	TGCAGCGTTGAGGGGGCCTCCCAAGAGACCCAGTACTTC	CSVEGASQETQYF
TRBJ1-3	-	-	TRBV6-1	TGTGCCAGCAGTCCCTGGGGGGGATCCGGAAACACCATATATTTT	CASSPWGGSGNTIYF
TRBJ2-4	-	-	TRBV5-1	TGCGCCAGCAGCGGAGTGGGCATTCAGTACTTC	CASSGVGIQYF
TRBJ1-5	-	-	TRBV5-1	TGCGCCAGCAGCTTGGCCGGAGGGGAGTTTCAGCCCCAGCATTTT	CASSLAGGEFQPQHF
TRBJ2-1	TRBD2	-	TRBV7-2	TGTGCCAGCAGCCGAAGAGCCGCGGGACTAGGGATCTACAATGAGCAGTTCTTC	CASSRRAAGLGIYNEQFF
TRBJ2-1	-	-	TRBV9	TGTGCCAGCAGCGTAGCTTCCAACGGTTACAATGAGCAGTTCTTC	CASSVASNGYNEQFF
TRBJ2-7	-	-	TRBV19	TGTGCCAGTAGTCAATCGGCGGGCTACGAGCAGTACTTC	CASSQSAGYEQYF
TRBJ2-3	TRBD2	-	TRBV29-1	TGCAGCGTTGAAGTGCCTCTGGGTTTGACTAGCGGGAGCGCAGATACGCAGTATTTT	CSVEVPLGLTSGSADTQYF
TRBJ2-7	-	-	TRBV11-2	TGTGCCAGCAGCTTAGCCCGAGGTGCCTACGAGCAGTACTTC	CASSLARGAYEQYF
TRBJ1-1	TRBD1	-	TRBV27	TGTGCCAGCAGAGGGACAGCGAACACTGAAGCTTTCTTT	CASRGTANTEAFF
TRBJ1-2	TRBD1	-	TRBV6-6	TGTGCCAGCAGTTACGACAGGGTGGGCTATGGCTACACCTTC	CASSYDRVGYGYTF